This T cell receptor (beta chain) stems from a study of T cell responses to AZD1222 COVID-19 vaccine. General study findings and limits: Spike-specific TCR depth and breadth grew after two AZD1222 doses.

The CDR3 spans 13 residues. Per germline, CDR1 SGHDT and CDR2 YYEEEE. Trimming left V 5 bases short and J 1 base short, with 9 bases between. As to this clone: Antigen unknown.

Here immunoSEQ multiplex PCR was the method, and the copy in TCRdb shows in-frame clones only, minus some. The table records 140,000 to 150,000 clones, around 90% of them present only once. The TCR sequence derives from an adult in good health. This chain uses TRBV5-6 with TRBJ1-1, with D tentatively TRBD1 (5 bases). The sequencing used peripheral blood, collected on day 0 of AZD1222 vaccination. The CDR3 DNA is TGTGCCAGCAGTTGGGACGAGAACACTGAAGCTTTCTTT. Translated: CASSWDENTEAFF. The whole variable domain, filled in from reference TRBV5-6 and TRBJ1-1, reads DAGVTQSPTHLIKTRGQQVTLRCSPKSGHDTVSWYQQALGQGPQFIFQYYEEEERQRGNFPDRFSGHQFPNYSSELNVNALLLGDSALYLCASSWDENTEAFFGQGTRLTVV.